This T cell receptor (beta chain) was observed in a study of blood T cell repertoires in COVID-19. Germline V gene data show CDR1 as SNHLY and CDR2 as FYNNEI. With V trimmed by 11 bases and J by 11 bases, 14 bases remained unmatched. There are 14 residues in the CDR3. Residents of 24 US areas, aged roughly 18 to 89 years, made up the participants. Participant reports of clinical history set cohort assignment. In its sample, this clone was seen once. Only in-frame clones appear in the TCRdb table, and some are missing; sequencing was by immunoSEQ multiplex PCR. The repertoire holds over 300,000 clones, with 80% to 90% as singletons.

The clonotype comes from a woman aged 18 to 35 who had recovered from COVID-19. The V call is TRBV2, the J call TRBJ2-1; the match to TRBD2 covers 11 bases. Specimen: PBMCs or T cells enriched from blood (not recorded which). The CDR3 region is CAGQQTLAGAKQFF. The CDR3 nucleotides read TGTGCCGGTCAACAAACACTAGCGGGGGCCAAGCAGTTCTTC.